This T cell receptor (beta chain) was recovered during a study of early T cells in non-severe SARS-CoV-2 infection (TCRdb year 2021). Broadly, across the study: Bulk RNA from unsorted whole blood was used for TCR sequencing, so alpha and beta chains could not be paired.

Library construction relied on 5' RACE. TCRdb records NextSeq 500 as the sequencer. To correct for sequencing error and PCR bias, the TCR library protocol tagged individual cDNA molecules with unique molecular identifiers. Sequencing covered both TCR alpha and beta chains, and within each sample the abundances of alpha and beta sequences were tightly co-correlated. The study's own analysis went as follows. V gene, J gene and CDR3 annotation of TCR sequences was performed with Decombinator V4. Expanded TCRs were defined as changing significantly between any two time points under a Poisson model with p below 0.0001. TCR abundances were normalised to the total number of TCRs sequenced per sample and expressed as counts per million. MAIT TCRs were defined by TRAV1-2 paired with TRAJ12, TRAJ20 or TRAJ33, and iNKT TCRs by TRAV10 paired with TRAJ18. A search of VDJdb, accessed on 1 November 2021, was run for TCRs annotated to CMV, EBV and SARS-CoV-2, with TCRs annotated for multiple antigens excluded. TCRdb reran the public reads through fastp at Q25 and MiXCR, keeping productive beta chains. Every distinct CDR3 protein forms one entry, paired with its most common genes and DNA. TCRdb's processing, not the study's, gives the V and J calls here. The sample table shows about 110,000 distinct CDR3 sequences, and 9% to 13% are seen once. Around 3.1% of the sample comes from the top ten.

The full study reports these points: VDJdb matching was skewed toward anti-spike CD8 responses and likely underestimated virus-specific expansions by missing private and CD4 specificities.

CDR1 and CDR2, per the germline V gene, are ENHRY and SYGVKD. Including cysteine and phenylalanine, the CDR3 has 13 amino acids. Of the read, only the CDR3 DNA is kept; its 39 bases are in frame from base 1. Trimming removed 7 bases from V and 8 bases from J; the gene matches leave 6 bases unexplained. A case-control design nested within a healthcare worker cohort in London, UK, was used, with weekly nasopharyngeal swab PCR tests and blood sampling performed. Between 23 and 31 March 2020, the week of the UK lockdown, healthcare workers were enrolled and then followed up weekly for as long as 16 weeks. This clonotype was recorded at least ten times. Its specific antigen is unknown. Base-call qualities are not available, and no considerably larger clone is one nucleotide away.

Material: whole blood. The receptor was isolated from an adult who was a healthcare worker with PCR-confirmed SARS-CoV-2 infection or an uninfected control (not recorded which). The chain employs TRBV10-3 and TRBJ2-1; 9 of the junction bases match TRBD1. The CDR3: CAITRDRAYEQFF. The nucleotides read TGTGCCATCACTCGGGACAGGGCTTATGAGCAGTTCTTC.